The clone carrying this T cell receptor (beta chain) was observed a handful of times. V lost 4 bases and J lost 7; bases outside the gene matches: 10. The germline CDR1 and CDR2 sequences are MNHNY and SVGAGI (reference sequence). The CDR3 extends over 16 amino acids. The patients had localized lung adenocarcinoma, a non-small cell subtype. These data are taken from a study of CD4 and CD8 cells across lung adenocarcinoma regions. One entry per CDR3 protein, called by TCRdb with MiXCR from the PCR reads. The table shows 3,500 to 4,000 distinct CDR3 sequences, with about 56% occurring only once. This TCR was recovered from a female donor with lung adenocarcinoma. The CD4 and CD8 labels of this study may be unreliable. The sequenced sample was CD4+ T cells from the margin of a lung tumor. V and J are TRBV6-6 and TRBJ2-1, with TRBD2 identical over 10 bases. This chain's CDR3 is CASSSERGGLGNEQFF. The CDR3 nucleotides read TGTGCCAGCAGTTCCGAGCGGGGGGGTCTTGGGAATGAGCAGTTCTTC.